Shown below are 21 T cell receptor beta chains from a single sample sequenced in a study of blood T cell repertoires in COVID-19. Sequencing was performed with immunoSEQ multiplex PCR; in TCRdb, only in-frame clones are kept and a portion is missing. Of some 83,000 clones listed, 86% were seen once; the top ten hold around a sixth. The sample comprised peripheral blood. These receptors all come from a man of 80 years or more in a cohort sampled during active COVID-19.

This chain uses TRBV10-3 with TRBJ2-5, with 11 bases that match TRBD1. Trimming at V came to 5 bases and at J to 2 bases, leaving 1 base not matched to a gene. This CDR3 has 14 amino acids. The germline gives CDR1 ENHRY, CDR2 SYGVKD. CDR3 protein: CAISRDRGQETQYF. As DNA, the CDR3 is TGTGCCATCAGTAGGGACAGGGGGCAAGAGACCCAGTACTTC.

V usage is TRBV3-1 (or the pseudogene TRBV3-2) and J usage is TRBJ1-3; D unclear. This CDR3 region has 15 residues. Trimming shortened V by 3 bases and J by 0 bases, and 9 bases separated the two germline ends. CDR1 LGHDT and CDR2 YNNKEL come from the germline V gene (reference sequence). The CDR3 coding sequence is TGTGCCAGCAGCCATACACCGCACTCTGGAAACACCATATATTTT. It encodes CASSHTPHSGNTIYF.

The chain combines TRBV12-3 or TRBV12-4 with TRBJ2-1; no clear D gene. Trimming stripped 7 bases from V and 8 bases from J, with 15 bases between. The CDR3 consists of 13 residues. CDR3 DNA sequence: TGTGCCAGCACCTCAAGCCCCGGGTATGAGCAGTTCTTC. This gives the protein CASTSSPGYEQFF.

The chain links TRBV19 to TRBJ1-2; 12 positions match TRBD1. With V trimmed by 5 bases and J by 7 bases, 11 bases remained unmatched. CDR3 length: 16 amino acids. Germline V gene lookup returns CDR1 LNHDA and CDR2 SQIVND (reference sequence). CDR3 in DNA: TGTGCCAGTAGTCCGGGGACAGGGGGCCTACTGGGTGGCTACACCTTC. Its protein is CASSPGTGGLLGGYTF.

The rearrangement links TRBV5-1 to TRBJ2-7; 14 bases are shared with TRBD2. The CDR3 consists of 15 residues. The J segment lost 6 bases and the V segment lost 6 bases, leaving 8 bases of the junction unmatched. CDR1 SGHRS and CDR2 YFSETQ come from the germline V gene. The CDR3 DNA follows: TGCGCCAGCACCCAGGGGACTAGCGGGGGTTTCGAGCAGTACTTC. This encodes CASTQGTSGGFEQYF.

This clone was detected once. The genes are TRBV3-1 (or the pseudogene TRBV3-2) and TRBJ2-2; 8 bases are shared with TRBD2. Unmatched junction bases numbered 3, after V lost 5 bases and J lost 1 base. The CDR3 loop spans 15 amino acids. Germline V CDR1 and CDR2: LGHDT, YNNKEL (reference sequence). This CDR3 is CASSLLAVNTGELFF. The CDR3 nucleotides are TGTGCCAGCAGCTTACTAGCGGTGAACACCGGGGAGCTGTTTTTT.

The J gene is TRBJ2-1, the V gene TRBV29-1; 9 positions match TRBD1. Trimming took 7 bases from V and 8 from J; bases not matched to a gene: 6. CDR1 SQVTM and CDR2 ANQGSEA come from the germline V gene. This CDR3 has 12 amino acids. In DNA, the CDR3 is TGCAGCGAAGGGACAGGGAAAGATGAGCAGTTCTTC. Protein sequence: CSEGTGKDEQFF.

CDR3 coding DNA: TGTGCCAGCAGCCCAGCTCGGGGGGACAATGAGCAGTTCTTC. Translated: CASSPARGDNEQFF. The chain recombines TRBV3-1 (or the pseudogene TRBV3-2) with TRBJ2-1; 7 bases agree with TRBD2. Germline values: CDR1 LGHDT, CDR2 YNNKEL (reference sequence). Trimming removed 4 bases from V and 5 bases from J; junction bases left unmatched: 5. CDR3 length: 14 amino acids.

The chain carries TRBV6-1 and TRBJ2-7; D remains unclear. V was clipped by 0 bases and J by 3 bases, with 9 bases between them. The germline CDR1 and CDR2 sequences are MNHNS and SASEGT. The CDR3 length is 14 residues. As DNA, the CDR3 is TGTGCCAGCAGTGAAGCGTACAGTCTCTACGAGCAGTACGTC. This encodes CASSEAYSLYEQYV.

This clone occurred once. The chain recombines TRBV5-4 with TRBJ2-4; 7 bases align to TRBD1. J lost 0 bases, V lost 4 bases, and 7 bases had no gene match. The CDR3 sequence is 16 residues long. CDR1 is SGHNT, CDR2 YYREEE, per germline (reference sequence). The CDR3 bases are TGTGCCAGCAGCACCGGGGACAGTGTAGCCAAAAACATTCAGTACTTC. It is translated as CASSTGDSVAKNIQYF.

The rearrangement joins TRBV24-1 to TRBJ1-2; D is perhaps TRBD1 (5 bases). With 4 bases removed from V and 2 bases from J, the gap between germline ends came to 19 bases. In germline, CDR1 is KGHDR, CDR2 SFDVKD. This CDR3 region has 17 residues. CDR3 sequence (DNA): TGTGCCACCAGTGACCCGGGGGGGGATTTTGCCAACTATGGCTACACCTTC. It is translated as CATSDPGGDFANYGYTF.

The chain uses TRBV27 and TRBJ1-2, with a weak D call TRBD1 (6 bases). Between the trimmed V and J ends, which lost 2 bases and 6 bases, there was a span of 13 bases. The germline gives CDR1 MNHEY, CDR2 SMNVEV (reference sequence). This CDR3 contains 14 residues. The CDR3 DNA reads as TGTGCCAGCAGTTTACGGCAGGGGTCGGATGGCTACACCTTC. Translating it yields CASSLRQGSDGYTF.

CDR3 in DNA: TGCGCCAGCAGCTTGGAGGGGACAGGGAATCAGCCCCAGCATTTT. Amino acid sequence: CASSLEGTGNQPQHF. The chain combines TRBV5-1 with TRBJ1-5; 9 nucleotides line up with TRBD1. The ends lost 0 bases at V and 4 bases at J; junction bases unmatched: 2. Germline assignment: CDR1 SGHRS and CDR2 YFSETQ. The CDR3 length is 15 residues.

The chain recombines TRBV6-6 with TRBJ1-1, with TRBD1 matching over 7 bases. V lost 2 bases, J lost 8 bases, and 8 bases stayed unmatched. In germline, CDR1 is MNHNY, CDR2 SVGAGI (reference sequence). The CDR3 runs to 14 residues. For the CDR3, the DNA is TGTGCCAGCAGTTACGATTCCGTACAGGGGGAAGCTTTCTTT. Translation: CASSYDSVQGEAFF.

The chain links TRBV7-2 to TRBJ2-2, with a tentative D call TRBD2 (5 bases). There are 13 residues in the CDR3. V was shortened by 7 bases and J by 6 bases, with 12 bases between the two germline ends. Germline V gene sequence: CDR1 SGHTA, CDR2 FQGNSA. The CDR3 is CASTAGWAGELFF. CDR3 nucleotide sequence: TGTGCCAGCACCGCGGGTTGGGCCGGGGAGCTGTTTTTT.

J is TRBJ2-5 and V is TRBV24-1, with 7 positions matching TRBD2. From germline, CDR1 is KGHDR and CDR2 SFDVKD. The CDR3 is 14 amino acids. Losses at the gene ends were 5 bases for V and 1 base for J; bases not matched to a gene: 3. The CDR3 nucleotides read TGTGCCACCAGTGGCGGGGGTACCCAAGAGACCCAGTACTTC. This gives the protein CATSGGGTQETQYF.

The chain has TRBV5-1 and TRBJ1-6, with D perhaps TRBD1 (6 bases). The CDR3 loop spans 14 amino acids. Germline V gene sequence: CDR1 SGHRS, CDR2 YFSETQ. V gave up 1 base and J gave up 6 bases, with 8 bases separating them. This CDR3 reads CASSLQGSNSPLHF. In DNA, the CDR3 is TGCGCCAGCAGCTTGCAGGGGTCTAATTCACCCCTCCACTTT.

The chain recombines TRBV19 with TRBJ2-4, with 10 bases aligning to TRBD1. This CDR3 is built from 17 residues. J was trimmed by 3 bases and V by 5 bases; bases with no gene match: 10. CDR1 is LNHDA and CDR2 is SQIVND in the germline V gene (reference sequence). The CDR3 is CASSPTDRGIGKNIQYF. CDR3 DNA: TGTGCCAGTAGTCCGACGGACAGGGGGATCGGCAAAAACATTCAGTACTTC.

The chain employs TRBV3-1 (or the pseudogene TRBV3-2) and TRBJ2-2, with D possibly TRBD2 on 5 matching bases. The CDR3 totals 15 residues. V was cut by 2 bases and J by 5 bases, with 12 bases left in between. CDR1 is LGHDT, CDR2 YNNKEL, per germline (reference sequence). CDR3 amino acids: CASSQQTRLTGELFF. In DNA, the CDR3 is TGTGCCAGCAGCCAACAAACTAGGCTGACCGGGGAGCTGTTTTTT.

This clone has just a few counts. This chain joins TRBV5-4 and TRBJ2-1; D may be TRBD2 (6 bases). Germline V lookup: CDR1 SGHNT, CDR2 YYREEE (reference sequence). The CDR3 runs 15 residues. Between the trimmed V and J ends, which lost 2 bases and 5 bases, there was a span of 14 bases. The CDR3 nucleotides read TGTGCCAGCAGCTTTCGACAGCCGGGAGACAATGAGCAGTTCTTC. It yields the protein CASSFRQPGDNEQFF.

The V gene is TRBV5-4, the J gene TRBJ2-1; 7 nucleotides match TRBD2. This CDR3 region has 15 residues. CDR1 and CDR2 from the germline V gene are SGHNT and YYREEE (reference sequence). The V gene end was trimmed by 6 bases and the J gene end by 3 bases; junction bases not matched to a gene: 9. The CDR3 sequence: CASTQGGGIYNEQFF. In DNA form, the CDR3 reads TGTGCCAGCACCCAGGGCGGGGGTATCTACAATGAGCAGTTCTTC.